A selection of T cell receptor beta chains follows, all from one sample in a study of T cell responses to AZD1222 COVID-19 vaccine. Data came from immunoSEQ multiplex PCR; TCRdb stores just in-frame clones and leaves some out. The sample lists 150,000 to 250,000 clones; just over 90% were seen once. The sample was peripheral blood, taken 28 days after the second AZD1222 dose. The receptors were gathered from an adult who received the AZD1222 COVID-19 vaccine. Each CDR3 is given with its conserved first and last residue. The D gene is left open where the match is weak. Only some rows state a clone size, as once, few, many or a class for expanded clones.

few	TRBV27	TRBJ2-6	.	CASSYGGPSGANVLTF
.	TRBV2	TRBJ2-5	.	CASSELWLGQETQYF
.	TRBV2	TRBJ2-2	TRBD2	CASSRREGRTGELFF
.	TRBV5-1	TRBJ1-5	.	CASSEGPGSNQPQHF
once	TRBV7-2	TRBJ1-1	.	CASSLGRSNTEAFF
once	TRBV4-3	TRBJ2-1	TRBD2	CASSPGLAGGGGEQFF
.	TRBV2	TRBJ2-7	.	CASSNYPYEQYF
.	TRBV27	TRBJ2-1	TRBD2	CASRLSAGAGYNEQFF
few	TRBV6-5	TRBJ1-6	.	CASRVASSYNSPLHF
.	TRBV7-2	TRBJ2-1	TRBD2	CASSLGGTSGHNEQFF
once	TRBV28	TRBJ1-2	.	CASSSGQSVYGYTF
.	TRBV5-8	TRBJ2-5	.	CASSPYLRTAQETQYF
.	TRBV18	TRBJ2-7	.	CASSPRSYEQYF
.	TRBV4-2	TRBJ1-1	.	CASSSLTGHTEAFF
.	TRBV4-1	TRBJ2-2	.	CASSQERGSAGELFF
.	TRBV7-3	TRBJ2-1	TRBD2	CASSGTSGVNEQFF
.	TRBV5-5	TRBJ1-4	TRBD1	CASSLEQGRSQLFF
.	TRBV5-1	TRBJ2-1	.	CASSLTNTGGGSEQFF
.	TRBV29-1	TRBJ2-1	.	CSVDNEQFF
.	TRBV7-9	TRBJ2-6	.	CASGRMAGANVLTF
.	TRBV5-6	TRBJ1-6	.	CASSLDGQTDSPLHF
.	TRBV5-1	TRBJ2-7	.	CASSASPTEPLYEQYF
.	TRBV19	TRBJ1-4	.	CASSPTATTNEKLFF
.	TRBV11-2	TRBJ1-1	.	CASSLLVVNTEAFF
.	TRBV9	TRBJ2-5	.	CAHGEGQETGYETQYF
.	TRBV7-2	TRBJ2-7	.	CASSPRQLTYEQYF
.	TRBV21-1	TRBJ1-6	.	CASRVWADNSPLHF
.	TRBV9	TRBJ2-7	.	CASSVGGLGEQYF
.	TRBV27	TRBJ1-4	.	CASSPDPATNEKLFF
.	TRBV19	TRBJ2-3	.	CASSRMTTDTQYF
.	TRBV2	TRBJ1-5	.	CASRRVADNQPQHF
.	TRBV7-9	TRBJ1-1	.	CASSFRTNTEAFF
.	TRBV6-2/TRBV6-3	TRBJ1-4	.	CASSFEGWVTANEKLFF
once	TRBV6-2/TRBV6-3	TRBJ1-1	.	CASSPMDNLNTEAFF
.	TRBV21-1	TRBJ2-7	.	CASSPPLAGVHEQYF
.	TRBV7-9	TRBJ1-5	TRBD1	CASSPRQGSSNQPQHF
.	TRBV7-9	TRBJ1-2	.	CASSLGSDSYGYTF
.	TRBV6-1	TRBJ2-3	TRBD2	CASSELAGADTQYF
.	TRBV28	TRBJ2-7	.	CASSLGVSLPYEQYF
.	TRBV7-3	TRBJ2-2	TRBD1	CASSLPGQNTGELFF
.	TRBV5-1	TRBJ2-5	TRBD1	CASSLERTGGFETQYF
.	TRBV18	TRBJ2-7	.	CASSPGPFTTYEQYF
.	TRBV7-3	TRBJ2-1	TRBD2	CASSLVAGGGNEQFF
.	TRBV28	TRBJ1-2	TRBD1	CASSFGAGGYGYTF
.	TRBV7-3	TRBJ2-3	.	CASSSSGAYTDTQYF
.	TRBV5-1	TRBJ2-2	.	CASSPPLASNTGELFF
.	TRBV14	TRBJ1-6	TRBD1	CASSSGTGHNSPLHF
.	TRBV15	TRBJ2-1	TRBD2	CATGRELRRDEQFF
.	TRBV4-2	TRBJ1-1	.	CASSLAAGENTEAFF
.	TRBV27	TRBJ1-5	.	CASSLFQPQHF
.	TRBV10-3	TRBJ1-5	.	CATGGGGQPQHF
.	TRBV5-1	TRBJ2-3	TRBD1	CASSLPGQGEDTQYF
.	TRBV11-3	TRBJ2-7	.	CASSVQGPYEQYF
.	TRBV7-3	TRBJ1-1	.	CASSSNRNTEAFF